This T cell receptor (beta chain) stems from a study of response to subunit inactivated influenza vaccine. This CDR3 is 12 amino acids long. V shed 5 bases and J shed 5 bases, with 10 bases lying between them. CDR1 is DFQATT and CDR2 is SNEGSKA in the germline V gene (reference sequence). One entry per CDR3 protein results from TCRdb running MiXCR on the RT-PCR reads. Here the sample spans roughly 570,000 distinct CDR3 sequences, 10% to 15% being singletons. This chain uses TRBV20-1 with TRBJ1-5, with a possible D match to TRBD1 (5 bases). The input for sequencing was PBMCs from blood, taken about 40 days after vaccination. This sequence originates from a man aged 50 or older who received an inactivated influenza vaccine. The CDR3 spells CSAGGGDQPQHF. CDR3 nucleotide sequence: TGCAGTGCTGGGGGAGGAGATCAGCCCCAGCATTTT.